The 32 T cell receptor beta chains presented below share a single source sample, sequenced in a study of T cells in Graves' hyperthyroidism and ophthalmopathy (dated 2019 in TCRdb). The library was built by means of multiplex PCR. Data came from an Illumina HiSeq 2000. Amplification of TCR beta CDR3 regions was carried out from RNA transcripts. A first-round RT-PCR of the TCR CDR3 used the HTBI primer set with the Qiagen OneStep RT-PCR kit. TCRdb trimmed the raw reads at Q25, called clones with MiXCR and kept productive beta chains. Each record represents a unique CDR3 protein, reported with the most common genes and DNA among its rows. The sample profile shows under 800,000 distinct CDR3 sequences; approximately 15% of them were found once. 10% of the sample is taken by the ten largest. Material: blood. The receptors derive from a woman younger than 30 with Graves' hyperthyroidism.

There are many counts of this clonotype. The gene calls are TRBV28 and TRBJ2-2; the match to TRBD2 covers 11 bases. The trim removed 5 bases at V and 7 bases at J, leaving 9 bases unmatched. CDR3 length: 16 amino acids. Germline CDR1 MDHEN, CDR2 SYDVKM. For the CDR3, the DNA is TGTGCCAGCAGTCCGATGTTAGCGGGAGGGTACGGGGAGCTGTTTTTT. Protein sequence: CASSPMLAGGYGELFF.

This clonotype turned up a few times. The chain uses TRBV6-1 and TRBJ1-2; D gene ambiguous. V gave up 6 bases and J gave up 12 bases, with 26 bases separating them. The CDR3 contains 15 residues. From germline, CDR1 is MNHNS and CDR2 SASEGT. The chain's CDR3 is CASRRNDPKGIEDTF. CDR3 coding DNA: TGTGCCAGCAGGCGGAACGACCCAAAAGGGATAGAAGACACCTTC.

The table lists this clonotype with a few counts. The chain recombines TRBV25-1 with TRBJ1-4; D gene unclear. This CDR3 has 16 amino acids. Per the germline V gene, CDR1 is MGHDK and CDR2 is SYGVNS. The germline V and J ends were trimmed by 2 bases and 0 bases, with 10 bases remaining between them. The CDR3 sequence is CASSEMWVATNEKLFF. CDR3 nucleotides: TGTGCCAGCAGTGAAATGTGGGTTGCAACTAATGAAAAACTGTTTTTT.

The sample holds many counts of this clonotype. V and J are TRBV6-2 or TRBV6-3 and TRBJ1-1; D ambiguous. V shed 2 bases and J shed 8 bases, with 6 bases lying between them. This CDR3 contains 11 residues. CDR1 is MNHEY, CDR2 SVGEGT, per germline. CDR3 sequence reads: CASSYVTEAFF. The CDR3 nucleotides are TGTGCCAGCAGTTACGTGACCGAAGCTTTCTTT.

The rearrangement joins TRBV28 to TRBJ1-5; D remains unclear. There are 14 residues in the CDR3. Germline lookup yields CDR1 MDHEN and CDR2 SYDVKM. Trimming left V 3 bases short and J 4 bases short, with 10 bases between. This CDR3 reads CASSLVLRNQPQHF. CDR3 sequence (DNA): TGTGCCAGCAGTTTGGTTTTAAGGAATCAGCCCCAGCATTTT.

The chain has TRBV20-1 and TRBJ2-1; 9 bases are shared with TRBD2. The last part of the DNA fits TRBJ2-7 better; the J call may be wrong. Germline assignment: CDR1 DFQATT and CDR2 SNEGSKA (reference sequence). The CDR3 runs to 14 residues. The CDR3 DNA is TGCAGTGCTGTAAGCGGGAGGTCCTACAATGAGCAGTACTTC. Its protein product is CSAVSGRSYNEQYF.

This clonotype was picked up many times. The V call is TRBV20-1, the J call TRBJ2-1; D not certain. The germline V gene encodes CDR1 DFQATT and CDR2 SNEGSKA (reference sequence). Trimming stripped 2 bases from V and 6 bases from J, with 11 bases between. The CDR3 has 13 amino acids. CDR3 in amino acids: CSARLESGNEQFF. The CDR3 nucleotides read TGCAGTGCTAGACTAGAGTCCGGCAATGAGCAGTTCTTC.

A few counts support this clonotype. V usage is TRBV6-1 and J usage is TRBJ2-2; weak D call: TRBD2 (6 bases). The V gene's germline CDR1 is MNHNS and CDR2 SASEGT. This CDR3 has 15 residues. Deletions cut 7 bases from V and 4 bases from J, with 16 bases between. CDR3 loop: CASTPGGQGTGELFF. CDR3 bases: TGTGCCAGCACCCCAGGAGGGCAGGGCACCGGGGAGCTGTTTTTT.

The chain couples TRBV2 to TRBJ1-2, with D possibly TRBD1 on 6 matching bases. Germline V gives CDR1 SNHLY, CDR2 FYNNEI. The CDR3 contains 13 residues. The germline V and J ends were trimmed by 7 bases and 4 bases, with 13 bases remaining between them. The CDR3 DNA follows: TGTGCCAGCATAGGGGGGCTCGGCTATGGCTACACCTTC. It yields the protein CASIGGLGYGYTF.

The table lists this clonotype with many counts. The chain uses TRBV30 and TRBJ2-7; possibly TRBD1 for D (6 bases). The CDR3 spans 12 residues. Germline CDR1 is GTSNPN and CDR2 is SVGIG (reference sequence). Trimming left V 3 bases short and J 2 bases short, with 8 bases between. CDR3: CAWRGGTYEQYF. CDR3 sequence (DNA): TGTGCCTGGAGAGGGGGTACCTACGAGCAGTACTTC.

The V call is TRBV9, the J call TRBJ1-1; D gene uncertain. V shed 0 bases and J shed 2 bases, with 11 bases lying between them. This CDR3 spans 15 amino acids. The germline V gene has CDR1 SGDLS and CDR2 YYNGEE. The DNA for the CDR3 is TGTGCCAGCAGCGTAGATGGCAGCCCAAACACTGAAGCTTTCTTT. Protein product: CASSVDGSPNTEAFF. The full variable domain, in which reference TRBV9 and TRBJ1-1 provide the parts outside the CDR3, is DSGVTQTPKHLITATGQRVTLRCSPRSGDLSVYWYQQSLDQGLQFLIQYYNGEERAKGNILERFSAQQFPDLHSELNLSSLELGDSALYFCASSVDGSPNTEAFFGQGTRLTVV.

In this sample, this clonotype turned up a few times. The chain is built from TRBV7-9 and TRBJ2-5, with unresolved D. The CDR3 contains 13 residues. Germline values: CDR1 SEHNR, CDR2 FQNEAQ (reference sequence). V gave up 5 bases and J gave up 4 bases, with 11 bases separating them. For the CDR3, the DNA is TGTGCCAGCAGCCTGACCCATCGAGAGACCCAGTACTTC. As protein: CASSLTHRETQYF.

This clonotype has at least ten counts. The chain joins TRBV28 to TRBJ2-1; unclear D gene. This CDR3 is 16 amino acids long. V was cut by 3 bases and J by 0 bases, with 12 bases left in between. Germline lookup yields CDR1 MDHEN and CDR2 SYDVKM. CDR3 sequence (DNA): TGTGCCAGCAGTTTGTCCCCGGTGAGCTCCTACAATGAGCAGTTCTTC. It yields the protein CASSLSPVSSYNEQFF.

This clonotype came up a few times. The CDR3 region has the DNA TGTGCCAGCAGCTTTAGGACGTTGGGAAATGAGCAGTTCTTC. Residues: CASSFRTLGNEQFF. The gene calls are TRBV7-9 and TRBJ2-1; no firm D call. V lost 3 bases and J lost 7, with 13 bases in between. CDR1 and CDR2 from the germline V gene are SEHNR and FQNEAQ (reference sequence). CDR3 length: 14 amino acids.

There are a few counts of this clonotype. This chain uses TRBV19 with TRBJ2-3; D is perhaps TRBD1 (5 bases). The CDR3 consists of 14 residues. Trimming pared 6 bases from V and 0 bases from J, leaving 10 bases between. Germline CDR1 LNHDA, CDR2 SQIVND (reference sequence). CDR3 protein: CASRKTASTDTQYF. The CDR3 nucleotides are TGTGCCAGTAGAAAGACAGCCAGCACAGATACGCAGTATTTT.

This clonotype was seen ten or more times. The chain carries TRBV3-1 and TRBJ1-5, with 7 bases identical to TRBD1. V lost 4 bases to trimming and J lost 5 bases; unmatched junction nucleotides: 5. The CDR3 contains 14 residues. Per the germline V gene, CDR1 is LGHDT and CDR2 is YNNKEL (reference sequence). The CDR3 protein is CASSPTGRDQPQHF. The CDR3 nucleotides are TGTGCCAGCAGCCCGACAGGGAGAGATCAGCCCCAGCATTTT. The complete variable domain, with remaining parts taken from reference TRBV3-1 and TRBJ1-5, reads DTAVSQTPKYLVTQMGNDKSIKCEQNLGHDTMYWYKQDSKKFLKIMFSYNNKELIINETVPNRFSPKSPDKAHLNLHINSLELGDSAVYFCASSPTGRDQPQHFGDGTRLSIL.

This clonotype was detected a few times. The chain employs TRBV24-1 and TRBJ2-5; the D gene is possibly TRBD1 (5 bases). The CDR3 is 16 residues long. V lost 0 bases and J lost 4, with 14 bases in between. Germline CDR1 and CDR2: KGHDR and SFDVKD. CDR3 region: CATSDLARAGRETQYF. CDR3 bases: TGTGCCACCAGTGATTTGGCCAGGGCCGGACGAGAGACCCAGTACTTC.

This clonotype was detected many times. This sequence joins TRBV4-3 and TRBJ1-4; D call uncertain. V dropped 1 base and J dropped 3 bases, with 15 bases sitting between them. The V gene's germline CDR1 is LGHNA and CDR2 YSLEER. CDR3 length: 17 residues. CDR3 loop: CASSQALVQRPNEKLFF. CDR3 DNA sequence: TGCGCCAGCAGCCAAGCTTTAGTACAACGACCTAATGAAAAACTGTTTTTT.

This clonotype was detected a few times. V gene TRBV7-9 combines with J gene TRBJ2-7, with 7 bases fitting TRBD1. This CDR3 region has 14 residues. Germline-derived CDR1 and CDR2 are SEHNR and FQNEAQ (reference sequence). V lost 5 bases and J lost 3; bases outside the gene matches: 7. CDR3 nucleotides: TGTGCCAGCAGCGTTGCCGGGACAGACTACGAGCAGTACTTC. Translating gives CASSVAGTDYEQYF.

This clonotype was counted at least ten times. The chain has TRBV18 and TRBJ1-5; no firm D call. The CDR3 runs to 13 residues. Germline CDR1 reads KGHSH; CDR2 reads LQKENI. V lost 6 bases and J lost 5, with 11 bases in between. The CDR3 DNA reads as TGTGCCAGCTCCCGCGTCCCGGATCAGCCCCAGCATTTT. It codes for CASSRVPDQPQHF. The full variable domain, with the rest looked up from reference TRBV18 and TRBJ1-5, is NAGVMQNPRHLVRRRGQEARLRCSPMKGHSHVYWYRQLPEEGLKFMVYLQKENIIDESGMPKERFSAEFPKEGPSILRIQQVVRGDSAAYFCASSRVPDQPQHFGDGTRLSIL.

This clonotype was found many times. The J gene is TRBJ2-3, the V gene TRBV20-1; weak D call: TRBD2 (5 bases). Germline V gene data show CDR1 as DFQATT and CDR2 as SNEGSKA (reference sequence). V was cut by 1 base and J by 6 bases, with 14 bases left in between. This CDR3 is built from 14 residues. CDR3 region: CSARVEGNRDTQYF. DNA of the CDR3: TGCAGTGCTAGAGTTGAGGGTAATAGGGATACGCAGTATTTT.

This clonotype appeared many times. This sequence joins TRBV6-6 and TRBJ1-2; perhaps TRBD1 as D (5 bases). The length of the CDR3 is 14 residues. Germline lookup yields CDR1 MNHNY and CDR2 SVGAGI (reference sequence). V lost 2 bases and J 4 bases, leaving 11 bases between the germline ends. CDR3 DNA: TGTGCCAGCAGTTACGGGCAGGGCTTCTATGGCTACACCTTC. Translation: CASSYGQGFYGYTF.

The chain recombines TRBV29-1 with TRBJ1-1; D is possibly TRBD1 (6 bases). With 7 bases removed from V and 3 bases from J, the gap between germline ends came to 27 bases. The CDR3 is 17 amino acids. CDR1 and CDR2 from the germline V gene are SQVTM and ANQGSEA. CDR3 amino acids: CSASLTGKIFRDTEAFF. The CDR3 DNA reads as TGCAGCGCCTCCTTAACAGGGAAAATATTTAGGGACACTGAAGCTTTCTTT. The full variable domain, rest sourced from reference TRBV29-1 and TRBJ1-1, is SAVISQKPSRDICQRGTSLTIQCQVDSQVTMMFWYRQQPGQSLTLIATANQGSEATYESGFVIDKFPISRPNLTFSTLTVSNMSPEDSSIYLCSASLTGKIFRDTEAFFGQGTRLTVV.

This clonotype was recorded at least ten times. V and J are TRBV20-1 and TRBJ2-1; D possibly corresponds to TRBD2 (5 bases). Between the trimmed V and J ends, which lost 0 bases and 6 bases, there was a span of 15 bases. CDR3 size: 15 residues. CDR1 DFQATT and CDR2 SNEGSKA come from the germline V gene (reference sequence). The DNA for the CDR3 is TGCAGTGCTAGAGATGGACGGACTGAGGTCAATGAGCAGTTCTTC. Translation gives CSARDGRTEVNEQFF.

Concerning this clonotype itself: Possible read error: a much larger clone is one base away. The rearrangement uses TRBV2 and TRBJ2-1, with D perhaps matching TRBD2 (5 bases). CDR1 is SNHLY, CDR2 FYNNEI, per germline. The CDR3 totals 16 residues. The CDR3 DNA reads TGTGCCAACAGTGAAGCGGTCGATATATCCTACAATGAGCAGTTCTTC. It yields the protein CANSEAVDISYNEQFF.

This clonotype showed up many times. This chain connects TRBV11-2 to TRBJ1-2, with D tentatively TRBD1 (5 bases). There are 15 residues in the CDR3. Germline CDR1 and CDR2: SGHAT and FQNNGV. V gave up 5 bases and J gave up 8 bases, with 21 bases separating them. The CDR3 DNA reads TGTGCCAGCAGCCGAGAACTTACAGCCGGGGGAGGCTACACCTTC. It specifies CASSRELTAGGGYTF. Supplemented by reference TRBV11-2 and TRBJ1-2, the full variable domain reads EAGVAQSPRYKIIEKRQSVAFWCNPISGHATLYWYQQILGQGPKLLIQFQNNGVVDDSQLPKDRFSAERLKGVDSTLKIQPAKLEDSAVYLCASSRELTAGGGYTFGSGTRLTVV.

This clonotype was detected ten times or more. The chain couples TRBV20-1 to TRBJ1-1; D is perhaps TRBD1 (5 bases). V was pared by 5 bases and J by 2 bases, with 18 bases between. This CDR3 has 15 amino acids. The V gene's germline CDR1 is DFQATT and CDR2 SNEGSKA (reference sequence). The CDR3 loop reads CSAYQEGRSNTEAFF. The CDR3 region has the DNA TGCAGTGCTTACCAAGAGGGACGGTCAAACACTGAAGCTTTCTTT.

The sample holds many counts of this clonotype. The V and J genes are TRBV18 and TRBJ2-3; D ambiguous. The CDR3 extends over 13 amino acids. Between the trimmed V and J ends, which lost 0 bases and 4 bases, there was a span of 5 bases. Germline V gene lookup returns CDR1 KGHSH and CDR2 LQKENI. CDR3 sequence: CASSPPPSDTQYF. CDR3 DNA sequence: TGTGCCAGCTCACCACCGCCCTCAGATACGCAGTATTTT.

This clonotype came up a few times. This chain uses TRBV29-1 with TRBJ2-2, with 10 bases matching TRBD1. Germline values: CDR1 SQVTM, CDR2 ANQGSEA. The CDR3 consists of 14 residues. With V trimmed by 7 bases and J by 6 bases, 8 bases remained unmatched. CDR3 region: CSATDRGYAGELFF. In nucleotides, the CDR3 is TGCAGCGCCACGGACAGGGGGTACGCCGGGGAGCTGTTTTTT.

At least ten counts were recorded for this clonotype. V usage is TRBV7-3 and J usage is TRBJ2-3; tentatively, D is TRBD1 (6 bases). CDR3 size: 14 residues. Germline loops: CDR1 SGHTA, CDR2 FQGTGA. V dropped 4 bases and J dropped 2 bases, with 10 bases sitting between them. CDR3 sequence reads: CASSSGQPTDTQYF. The CDR3 nucleotides are TGTGCCAGCAGCTCAGGACAGCCCACAGATACGCAGTATTTT.

The genes are TRBV30 and TRBJ2-7, with D perhaps matching TRBD1 (6 bases). There are 14 residues in the CDR3. V lost 2 bases, J lost 5 bases, and 16 bases lay in between. Germline V gives CDR1 GTSNPN, CDR2 SVGIG (reference sequence). The CDR3 DNA sequence: TGTGCCTGGAGTAAAGGGACATTGAGAAACGAGCAGTACTTC. Translated: CAWSKGTLRNEQYF. Combining the CDR3 with reference TRBV30 and TRBJ2-7 gives the whole variable domain SQTIHQWPATLVQPVGSPLSLECTVEGTSNPNLYWYRQAAGRGLQLLFYSVGIGQISSEVPQNLSASRPQDRQFILSSKKLLLSDSGFYLCAWSKGTLRNEQYFGPGTRLTVT.

Comments on this clonotype: This may be a read error, as it is one base from a much larger clone. The J gene is TRBJ1-2, the V gene TRBV6-1, with a tentative D call TRBD1 (5 bases). Trimming took off 6 bases at V and 6 bases at J, with 20 bases between the two ends. Germline assignment: CDR1 MNHNS and CDR2 SASEGT. The CDR3 length is 15 residues. Here the CDR3 reads CASSSGQAQWDGYTF. For the CDR3, the DNA is TGTGCCAGCAGCTCGGGGCAGGCTCAATGGGATGGCTACACCTTC.